These T cell receptor beta chains were read from a single sample in a study of tumor-infiltrating lymphocytes in primary liver carcinoma. MiXCR was run by TCRdb on the multiplex PCR reads, yielding one entry per CDR3 protein. In the table there are more than 45,000 distinct CDR3 sequences, roughly 80% of which are singletons. The sample was liver tumor tissue from sampling region 5. The receptors shown here come from a man between 35 and 55 years old with primary liver carcinoma and hepatitis B virus infection. CDR3s include the opening cysteine and the closing phenylalanine or tryptophan.

v_gene: TRBV11-3; j_gene: TRBJ2-1; CDR3aa: CSSSLGLSNNEQFF
v_gene: TRBV4-1; j_gene: TRBJ2-7; CDR3aa: CASSQGQGHAYEQYF
v_gene: TRBV6-1; j_gene: TRBJ2-7; CDR3aa: CPSHYEQYF
v_gene: TRBV11-1; j_gene: TRBJ2-3; CDR3aa: CPSSSGGSSVGARTDTQYF
v_gene: TRBV5-4; j_gene: TRBJ2-3; CDR3aa: CASSSTGGGKDTQYF
v_gene: TRBV5-1; j_gene: TRBJ2-3; CDR3aa: CASSLASASADMQYF
v_gene: TRBV6-2/TRBV6-3; j_gene: TRBJ2-1; CDR3aa: CARSPPRLAGPPENNEQFF
v_gene: TRBV5-1; j_gene: TRBJ1-1; CDR3aa: CASSLDGMSTEAFF
v_gene: TRBV6-1; j_gene: TRBJ1-5; CDR3aa: CSSSWAGNQPQHF
v_gene: TRBV11-3; j_gene: TRBJ1-1; CDR3aa: CASSTRQGAEAFF
v_gene: TRBV5-1; j_gene: TRBJ2-1; CDR3aa: CTSSLSGGYNEQFF
v_gene: TRBV11-2; j_gene: TRBJ2-7; CDR3aa: CASSTVPGADYEQYF
v_gene: TRBV11-2; j_gene: TRBJ2-5; CDR3aa: CASSPGQGSQKIQYF
v_gene: TRBV5-4; j_gene: TRBJ2-7; CDR3aa: CASSLDGLYEQYF
v_gene: TRBV29-1; j_gene: TRBJ2-1; CDR3aa: CSVAPAGGFYNEQFF
v_gene: TRBV24-1; j_gene: TRBJ1-5; CDR3aa: CATRDRATYSNQPQHF
v_gene: TRBV5-5; j_gene: TRBJ1-3; CDR3aa: CASSAGTDLFSGNTIYF
v_gene: TRBV4-3; j_gene: TRBJ2-1; CDR3aa: CASSHFQGSSDEQFF
v_gene: TRBV5-1; j_gene: TRBJ2-7; CDR3aa: CASSLDPRSYEQYF
v_gene: TRBV29-1; j_gene: TRBJ1-1; CDR3aa: CSACARWGMNAEAFF
v_gene: TRBV11-2; j_gene: TRBJ1-5; CDR3aa: CASSLAGVIGSNRPQHF
v_gene: TRBV12-3/TRBV12-4; j_gene: TRBJ1-1; CDR3aa: CAISLEVNTEALF
v_gene: TRBV28; j_gene: TRBJ2-7; CDR3aa: CASSYIPTSGKNEHYF
v_gene: TRBV29-1; j_gene: TRBJ2-1; CDR3aa: CSVIGGTCRDEQSF
v_gene: TRBV28; j_gene: TRBJ1-2; CDR3aa: CASRPGGYGYTF
v_gene: TRBV6-1; j_gene: TRBJ2-2; CDR3aa: CASGTQGTSAGELSF
v_gene: TRBV4-1; j_gene: TRBJ1-5; CDR3aa: CASSQQDRANHPQHF
v_gene: TRBV29-1; j_gene: TRBJ1-2; CDR3aa: CSLQGSDGYIF
v_gene: TRBV6-6; j_gene: TRBJ2-7; CDR3aa: CASSSLSNQGPRDEQYF
v_gene: TRBV10-3; j_gene: TRBJ2-7; CDR3aa: CAIRAPPGTSLTSGEQYF
v_gene: TRBV28; j_gene: TRBJ1-5; CDR3aa: CASSLIGGTQPQHF
v_gene: TRBV6-1; j_gene: TRBJ1-5; CDR3aa: CASSPKPRRLNQPQHF
v_gene: TRBV5-5; j_gene: TRBJ1-1; CDR3aa: CASSLYYSEAEAFF
v_gene: TRBV10-3; j_gene: TRBJ2-7; CDR3aa: CAISEGVTSRRGEQYF
v_gene: TRBV5-8; j_gene: TRBJ2-1; CDR3aa: CASSLGGVRAYNEQFF
v_gene: TRBV28; j_gene: TRBJ2-5; CDR3aa: CTRTREVQETQYF
v_gene: TRBV12-3/TRBV12-4; j_gene: TRBJ1-1; CDR3aa: CVSSSGPRAFF
v_gene: TRBV29-1; j_gene: TRBJ2-5; CDR3aa: CSVESAGRSETQYF
v_gene: TRBV10-3; j_gene: TRBJ1-2; CDR3aa: CAIQGQVTTGYTF
v_gene: TRBV13; j_gene: TRBJ2-7; CDR3aa: CTSIFWGTSAYEQYF
v_gene: TRBV29-1; j_gene: TRBJ1-1; CDR3aa: CSVVTGDTEAFF
v_gene: TRBV14; j_gene: TRBJ2-6; CDR3aa: CASSPRWTVLLSGANVLTF
v_gene: TRBV11-1; j_gene: TRBJ2-1; CDR3aa: CTSSLRSLAGGSYNEQFF
v_gene: TRBV11-2; j_gene: TRBJ2-4; CDR3aa: CASTTSAVSRNIQYF
v_gene: TRBV5-1; j_gene: TRBJ1-5; CDR3aa: CASSLVRAQRGQQPQHF
v_gene: TRBV2; j_gene: TRBJ2-5; CDR3aa: CASCRLAAGQETQYF
v_gene: TRBV12-3/TRBV12-4; j_gene: TRBJ2-7; CDR3aa: CASSLAGMDGGEQYF
v_gene: TRBV5-5; j_gene: TRBJ2-3; CDR3aa: CSSSLTDGTDTRYF
v_gene: TRBV28; j_gene: TRBJ1-2; CDR3aa: CASRTGGNYGYTF
v_gene: TRBV11-2; j_gene: TRBJ1-1; CDR3aa: CGSSLGLMTEAFF
v_gene: TRBV29-1; j_gene: TRBJ1-2; CDR3aa: CSVKFGQSIYGYTF
v_gene: TRBV11-1; j_gene: TRBJ2-1; CDR3aa: CASSAGGPNEQFF
v_gene: TRBV7-8; j_gene: TRBJ2-3; CDR3aa: CVSSEGHPKADTHYF
v_gene: TRBV29-1; j_gene: TRBJ2-6; CDR3aa: CGVGGSGVNVLTF
v_gene: TRBV11-2; j_gene: TRBJ2-7; CDR3aa: CANSLSYEHYF
v_gene: TRBV7-9; j_gene: TRBJ2-5; CDR3aa: CASSSGGGVETQYF
v_gene: TRBV12-3/TRBV12-4; j_gene: TRBJ2-3; CDR3aa: CAGIKGDRGTDTQYF
v_gene: TRBV11-1; j_gene: TRBJ2-4; CDR3aa: CASSFPETSGTKRIQYF
v_gene: TRBV6-5; j_gene: TRBJ2-7; CDR3aa: CASNSSGHEQYF
v_gene: TRBV5-1; j_gene: TRBJ2-1; CDR3aa: CTSSSGLAGGPNNEQFF